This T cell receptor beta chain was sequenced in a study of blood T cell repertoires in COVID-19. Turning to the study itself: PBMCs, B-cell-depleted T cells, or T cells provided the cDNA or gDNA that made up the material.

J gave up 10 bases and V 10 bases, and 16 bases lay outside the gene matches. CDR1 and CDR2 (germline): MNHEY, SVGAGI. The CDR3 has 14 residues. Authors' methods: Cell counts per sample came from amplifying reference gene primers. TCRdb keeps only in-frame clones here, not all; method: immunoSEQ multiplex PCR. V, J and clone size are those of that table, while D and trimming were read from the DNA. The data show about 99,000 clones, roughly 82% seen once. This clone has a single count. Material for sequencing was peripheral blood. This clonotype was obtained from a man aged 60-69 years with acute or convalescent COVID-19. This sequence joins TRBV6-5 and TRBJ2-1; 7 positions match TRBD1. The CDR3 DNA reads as TGTGCCACCTCCCTCCAGACAGGGATTCGGGAGCAGTTCTTC. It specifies CATSLQTGIREQFF.